This T cell receptor (beta chain) was identified during a study of shared clonotypes between healthy human individuals. Overall study findings and caveats: Rarefaction analysis demonstrated incomplete sorted-subset sequencing notwithstanding large depth. The study found lower generation probabilities in non-shared clonotypes than in those shared by all four donors.

CDR1 is SGHNT, CDR2 YYREEE, per germline (reference sequence). Trimming stripped 1 base from V and 2 bases from J, with 10 bases between. This CDR3 spans 14 amino acids. Assay: immunoSEQ multiplex PCR; the TCRdb copy retains only in-frame clones and omits some. The sample yields over 2 million clones, less than 95% seen once. With regard to this clone: The antigen remains unidentified.

Naive CD8 cells, CD45RO-negative and positively selected for CCR7, excluded terminally differentiated effector memory CD45RA+ cells. The sample consisted of naive CD8+ T cells sorted from blood. The chain recombines TRBV5-4 with TRBJ2-7; the D is unclear. The clonotype comes from a man aged 18 to 29 in good health. The CDR3 reads CASSLSPGAYEQYF. CDR3 nucleotides: TGTGCCAGCAGCTTGTCCCCTGGGGCCTACGAGCAGTACTTC.